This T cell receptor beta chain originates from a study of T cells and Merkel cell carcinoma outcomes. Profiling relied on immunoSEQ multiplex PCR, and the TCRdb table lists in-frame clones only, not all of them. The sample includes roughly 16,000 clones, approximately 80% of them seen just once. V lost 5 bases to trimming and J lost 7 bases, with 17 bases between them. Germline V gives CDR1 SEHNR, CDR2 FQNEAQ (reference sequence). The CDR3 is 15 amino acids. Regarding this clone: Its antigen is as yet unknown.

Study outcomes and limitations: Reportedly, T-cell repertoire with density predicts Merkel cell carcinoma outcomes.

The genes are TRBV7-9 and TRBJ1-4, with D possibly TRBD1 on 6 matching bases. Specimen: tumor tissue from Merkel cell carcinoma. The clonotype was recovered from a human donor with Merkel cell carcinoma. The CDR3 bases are TGTGCCAGCAGCGTCTGGGTGGGGGCCGGTGAAAAACTGTTTTTT. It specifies CASSVWVGAGEKLFF.